Below, 6 T cell receptor beta chains from the same sample are listed, as sequenced in a study of regulatory T cells in long-lasting Graves disease. Researchers made TCR beta libraries by using iRepertoire HTBI primers and running Arm-PCR on CDR3 regions. TCRdb reprocessed the multiplex PCR reads with MiXCR, giving one entry per CDR3 protein. The data show 350,000 to 400,000 distinct CDR3 sequences, 15% to 20% seen once. As for time point: newly diagnosed GD, antithyroid drugs for less than 3 months. PBMC RNA was the source of the TCR library. These data also formed part of another study, on T cells in Graves' hyperthyroidism and ophthalmopathy.

Sequencing used peripheral blood mononuclear cells (PBMCs), obtained at new diagnosis, from a patient treated with antithyroid drugs. All receptors derive from a woman under 30 with Graves disease.

The table lists this clonotype with many counts. This rearrangement joins TRBV12-3 or TRBV12-4 to TRBJ2-1; a possible D gene is TRBD2 (5 bases). Trimming shortened V by 4 bases and J by 8 bases, and 21 bases separated the two germline ends. CDR3 length: 16 residues. CDR3 region: CASSSPNRRRYHEQFF. CDR3 bases: TGTGCCAGCAGTTCGCCCAACCGCAGGAGGTACCATGAGCAGTTCTTC.

This clonotype was found many times. This rearrangement joins TRBV20-1 to TRBJ1-1; D unresolved. CDR3 size: 14 residues. Germline V gene sequence: CDR1 DFQATT, CDR2 SNEGSKA (reference sequence). Trimming pared 2 bases from V and 3 bases from J, leaving 13 bases between. In DNA form, the CDR3 reads TGCAGTGCTAGACGGGAAGGAGTCTACACTGAAGCTTTCTTT. This encodes CSARREGVYTEAFF.

This clonotype was detected ten times or more. The DNA for the CDR3 is TGCAGTGCTAGAGGGACTAGCGGGGGGTACTCCTACGAGCAGTACTTC. Its protein is CSARGTSGGYSYEQYF. V is TRBV20-1 and J is TRBJ2-7; 14 bases map to TRBD2. The CDR3 extends over 16 amino acids. J gave up 0 bases and V 1 base, and 2 bases lay outside the gene matches. Germline CDR1 and CDR2: DFQATT and SNEGSKA (reference sequence).

The gene calls are TRBV10-1 and TRBJ2-2; D might be TRBD2 (6 bases). The V and J ends lost 6 bases and 6 bases respectively, with 14 bases between them. The germline V gene has CDR1 WNHNN and CDR2 SYGVQD (reference sequence). CDR3 length equals 14 residues. CDR3 residues: CASSGRLGAGELFF. DNA of the CDR3: TGCGCCAGCAGCGGGAGACTAGGCGCCGGGGAGCTGTTTTTT.

This clonotype was picked up many times. The chain joins TRBV28 to TRBJ2-1, with TRBD2 identical over 10 bases. The CDR3 loop spans 14 amino acids. V lost 6 bases, J lost 4 bases, and 3 bases stayed unmatched. The germline gives CDR1 MDHEN, CDR2 SYDVKM. This CDR3 is CASRLAGKYNEQFF. The CDR3 DNA sequence: TGTGCCAGCAGACTAGCGGGGAAATACAATGAGCAGTTCTTC.

This clonotype was found a few times. V is TRBV6-2 or TRBV6-3 and J is TRBJ2-4; TRBD2 might be the D (5 bases). The germline V and J ends were trimmed by 5 bases and 6 bases, with 14 bases remaining between them. The CDR3 spans 14 residues. Per the germline V gene, CDR1 is MNHEY and CDR2 is SVGEGT. The CDR3 DNA sequence: TGTGCCAGCAGTGAAGGGAGCCTCTTAAACATTCAGTACTTC. This gives the protein CASSEGSLLNIQYF.